This TCR beta chain stems from a study of shared clonotypes between healthy human individuals. Study conclusions and caveats: Only blood underwent sampling, and tissue repertoires likely differ.

Trimming cost V 5 bases and J 5 bases; bases outside gene matches: 7. The CDR3 is 14 residues long. In germline, CDR1 is SGHTA, CDR2 FQGTGA. Only Caucasian adults living in Nashville, Tennessee made up the donor group. On this clone: The antigen remains undetermined.

Sequenced by immunoSEQ multiplex PCR; TCRdb stores in-frame clones only, minus some. The sample lists about half a million clones; 70% to 85% were seen once. The receptor's source is a woman in her thirties or forties in good health. Some clones in this sample may be carry-over from other donors' samples. The chain joins TRBV7-3 to TRBJ1-1; 8 bases align to TRBD1. Sequences were obtained from PBMCs. For the CDR3, the DNA is TGTGCCAGCAGCGCTACAGGGGGAGGAACTGAAGCTTTCTTT. Translated, it gives CASSATGGGTEAFF. Drawing the rest from reference TRBV7-3 and TRBJ1-1, the complete variable domain is GAGVSQTPSNKVTEKGKYVELRCDPISGHTALYWYRQSLGQGPEFLIYFQGTGAADDSGLPNDRFFAVRPEGSVSTLKIQRTERGDSAVYLCASSATGGGTEAFFGQGTRLTVV.